This passage covers 4 T cell receptor beta chains from one sample sequenced in a study of CD8+ T cells in alopecia areata listed by TCRdb under 2018. Library generation was performed with the immunoSEQ multiplex PCR assay. To provide template for TCR sequencing, every sample had RNA extracted and reverse transcribed into cDNA. TCRdb limited this immuneACCESS table to in-frame rearrangements with V and J called. A share of clones is missing; checked studies link under half to unresolved V genes, and the rest is unexplained. This sample holds about 110,000 clones; 59% were observed only once. Roughly 19% of the sample rests with the top ten. The sample consisted of CD8+ T cells sorted from blood. The receptors were sampled from a human donor in good health.

The chain recombines TRBV19 with TRBJ1-5; D possibly corresponds to TRBD1 (5 bases). CDR1 is LNHDA, CDR2 SQIVND, per germline (reference sequence). The ends were cut back, 10 bases at V and 2 bases at J, with 15 bases in the middle. This CDR3 spans 14 amino acids. The CDR3 DNA is TGTGCCACCGGGGAGGGGTTTGGCAATCAGCCCCAGCATTTT. It translates to CATGEGFGNQPQHF.

The V gene is TRBV30, the J gene TRBJ1-2; TRBD1 is a possible D gene (5 bases). V was pared by 3 bases and J by 5 bases, with 10 bases between. Looked up from germline, CDR1 is GTSNPN and CDR2 is SVGIG (reference sequence). This CDR3 has 12 residues. The CDR3 loop reads CAWRVGGYGYTF. The DNA for the CDR3 is TGTGCCTGGAGGGTGGGGGGATATGGCTACACCTTC.

V gene TRBV5-6 combines with J gene TRBJ1-1, with D maybe TRBD1 (6 bases). Germline V gene lookup returns CDR1 SGHDT and CDR2 YYEEEE. Trimming pared 1 base from V and 1 base from J, leaving 14 bases between. This CDR3 is 16 amino acids long. DNA of the CDR3: TGTGCCAGCAGCTTGAGTAGGGGGTATGGGAACACTGAAGCTTTCTTT. Protein: CASSLSRGYGNTEAFF.

This chain links TRBV4-1 with TRBJ2-5; D perhaps matches TRBD2 (5 bases). The CDR3 contains 16 residues. Trimming took 1 base from V and 3 from J, leaving 15 bases between them. Germline V CDR1 and CDR2: MGHRA, YSYEKL. CDR3 amino acids: CASSQVGDPTKETQYF. CDR3 bases: TGCGCCAGCAGCCAAGTCGGGGATCCCACGAAAGAGACCCAGTACTTC.